This is a list of T cell receptor beta chains from one sample in a study of blood T cell repertoires in COVID-19. This table comes from immunoSEQ multiplex PCR, and its TCRdb copy is limited to in-frame clones, with some not included. The repertoire holds some 90,000 clones, 70% to 85% seen once, with roughly 24% in the top ten. The sequenced material came from peripheral blood. These receptors all stem from a woman aged 55 to 70 in a cohort sampled during active or convalescent COVID-19. CDR3s leave out the opening cysteine and the closing phenylalanine or tryptophan. The order of the fields is CDR3 length, clone size, V gene, CDR3 protein. For some rows the clone size is stated as once, few or many, or as a class when expanded; others skip it.

14 many TRBV4-3 ASSQGGHGNNSPLH
12 - TRBV5-5 ASSRAGGRYEQY
13 - TRBV5-1 ASRPTGGGLYEQY
12 once TRBV24-1 ATSDKIRGETQY
11 few TRBV6-2/TRBV6-3 ASSYSQGDGYT
11 - TRBV7-9 ASSLSLHNEQF
11 few TRBV7-9 ASSLLSSSDGY
12 - TRBV19 ASSRQVPAYEQY
14 - TRBV6-6 ASSYAGQVNNSPLH
14 - TRBV5-1 ASSLVDTSRTDTQY
12 - TRBV5-8 ASSLYRGNYGYT
13 - TRBV5-8 ASSPGTGIGNTIY
13 - TRBV27 ASSLSITNYYGYT
12 - TRBV9 ASSVAGYGNEQF
12 once TRBV2 ASIRGGALDTQY
12 - TRBV7-9 ASSHEVAGYEQY
18 - TRBV3-1/TRBV3-2 ASSRDPGTSGGAGNETQY
12 few TRBV27 ASRPGLVSQPQH